The entry below gives a single TCR beta chain sequence along with its context. Its cognate antigen is unknown. This entry comes from a study of T cell responses to AZD1222 COVID-19 vaccine. Study-level results: The reported proportion of spike-specific TCRs targeting unmutated variant regions was nearly half. Distributed over spike, vaccine-associated CD4 TCRs predominated at 160-218 and 743-854. Spike-specific TCR breadth and depth grew following two AZD1222 doses. Donors were largely white British and mainly female; clonal diversity was possibly underestimated.

Looked up from germline, CDR1 is MNHEY and CDR2 is SVGAGI. With 6 bases removed from V and 5 bases from J, the gap between germline ends came to 11 bases. The CDR3 consists of 12 residues. The protocol was immunoSEQ multiplex PCR, while the TCRdb copy is restricted to in-frame clones and leaves out a portion. The data show approximately 200,000 clones, over 85% seen once. The receptor comes from an adult who received the AZD1222 COVID-19 vaccine. The sequences come from peripheral blood, collected 28 days after the second AZD1222 dose. The rearrangement joins TRBV6-5 to TRBJ2-7; D gene unclear. CDR3 bases: TGTGCCAGCAGGGGTTTTATGGACGAGCAGTACTTC. Its translation: CASRGFMDEQYF.